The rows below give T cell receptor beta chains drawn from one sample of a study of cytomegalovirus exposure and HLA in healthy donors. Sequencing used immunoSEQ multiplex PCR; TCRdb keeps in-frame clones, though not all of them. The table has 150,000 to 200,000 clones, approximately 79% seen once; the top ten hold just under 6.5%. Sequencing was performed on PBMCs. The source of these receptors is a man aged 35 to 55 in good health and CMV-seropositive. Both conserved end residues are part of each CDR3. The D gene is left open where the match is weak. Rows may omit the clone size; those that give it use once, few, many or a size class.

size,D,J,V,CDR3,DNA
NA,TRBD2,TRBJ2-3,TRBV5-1,CASSPPTSGSADTQYF,TGCGCCAGCAGCCCACCGACTAGCGGGAGCGCAGATACGCAGTATTTT
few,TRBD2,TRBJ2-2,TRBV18,CASSPLAGVPPGELFF,TGTGCCAGCTCACCTCTAGCGGGAGTCCCCCCCGGGGAGCTGTTTTTT
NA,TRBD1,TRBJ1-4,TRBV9,CASSAGQGVGEKLFF,TGTGCCAGCAGCGCGGGACAGGGAGTTGGTGAAAAACTGTTTTTT
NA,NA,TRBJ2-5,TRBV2,CASIGRRGGSETQYF,TGTGCCAGCATAGGACGAAGGGGAGGTTCAGAGACCCAGTACTTC
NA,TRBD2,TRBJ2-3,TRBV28,CASSWTSGSHTQYF,TGTGCCAGCAGTTGGACTAGCGGGAGTCATACGCAGTATTTT
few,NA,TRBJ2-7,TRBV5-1,CASSLAYPSSYEQYF,TGCGCCAGCAGCTTGGCCTACCCTAGCTCCTACGAGCAGTACTTC
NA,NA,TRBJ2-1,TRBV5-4,CASSLDGRSDNEQFF,TGTGCCAGCAGCTTGGACGGGAGAAGCGACAATGAGCAGTTCTTC
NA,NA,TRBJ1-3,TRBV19,CASNALQGSGNTIYF,TGTGCCAGTAACGCACTACAGGGATCTGGAAACACCATATATTTT
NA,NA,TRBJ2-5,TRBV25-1,CASSATLGGGAKTQYF,TGTGCCAGCAGTGCAACCTTAGGGGGGGGCGCAAAGACCCAGTACTTC
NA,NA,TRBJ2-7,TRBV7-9,CASSLAAQSYEQYF,TGTGCCAGCAGCTTAGCGGCCCAATCCTACGAGCAGTACTTC
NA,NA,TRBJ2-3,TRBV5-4,CASSLEAPSTDTQYF,TGTGCCAGCAGCTTAGAAGCGCCAAGCACAGATACGCAGTATTTT
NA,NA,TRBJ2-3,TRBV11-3,CASSRGFRQSLIADTQYF,TGTGCCAGCAGCAGAGGATTCCGGCAGTCACTTATCGCAGATACGCAGTATTTT
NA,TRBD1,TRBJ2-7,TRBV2,CASTGQGPYEQYF,TGTGCCAGCACCGGACAGGGCCCCTACGAGCAGTACTTC
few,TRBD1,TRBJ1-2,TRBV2,CASSEGGGQGPYGYTF,TGTGCCAGCAGTGAAGGAGGGGGACAGGGACCGTATGGCTACACCTTC
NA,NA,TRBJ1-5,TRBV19,CASSMSQGNQPQHF,TGTGCCAGTAGTATGTCGCAGGGGAATCAGCCCCAGCATTTT
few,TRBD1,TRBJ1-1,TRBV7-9,CASSPDRVGAFF,TGTGCCAGCAGCCCGGACAGGGTAGGGGCTTTCTTT
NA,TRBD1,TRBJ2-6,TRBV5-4,CASSPDGTGYTGANGLTF,TGTGCCAGCAGCCCGGACGGGACAGGGTATACTGGGGCCAACGGCCTGACTTTC
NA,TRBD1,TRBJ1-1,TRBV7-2,CASSDRALYTEAFF,TGTGCCAGCAGCGACAGGGCGTTGTACACTGAAGCTTTCTTT
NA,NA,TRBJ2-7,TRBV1,CTSSEAGDRYEQYF,TGCACCAGCAGCGAAGCGGGAGATCGGTACGAGCAGTACTTC
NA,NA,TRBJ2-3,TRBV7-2,CASSASTSTDTQYF,TGTGCCAGCAGCGCCTCCACTAGCACAGATACGCAGTATTTT
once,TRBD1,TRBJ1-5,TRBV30,CAWSRQGARSQPQHF,TGTGCCTGGAGCCGACAGGGGGCGCGAAGTCAGCCCCAGCATTTT
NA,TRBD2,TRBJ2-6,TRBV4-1,CASSQVWGGGSSGANVLTF,TGCGCCAGCAGCCAAGTTTGGGGGGGAGGCTCCTCTGGGGCCAACGTCCTGACTTTC
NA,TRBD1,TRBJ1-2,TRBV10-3,CATLSGTGGEFSGYTF,TGTGCCACCCTATCCGGGACAGGGGGCGAGTTTTCTGGCTACACCTTC
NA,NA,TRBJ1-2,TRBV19,CATARAGDYGYTF,TGTGCCACCGCCCGTGCGGGCGACTATGGCTACACCTTC
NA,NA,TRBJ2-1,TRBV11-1,CASSVSYNEQFF,TGTGCCAGCAGCGTTAGTTACAATGAGCAGTTCTTC
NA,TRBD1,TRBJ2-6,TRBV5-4,CASSLGGAQGANGLTF,TGTGCCAGCAGCTTGGGGGGGGCGCAGGGGGCCAACGGCCTGACTTTC
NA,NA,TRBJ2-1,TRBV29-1,CSVPLWAGNEQFF,TGCAGCGTCCCTCTTTGGGCGGGCAATGAGCAGTTCTTC
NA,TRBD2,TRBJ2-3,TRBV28,CASSLLGGRSPDTQYF,TGTGCCAGCAGTTTATTGGGCGGGAGAAGCCCAGATACGCAGTATTTT
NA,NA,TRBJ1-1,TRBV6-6,CASSPRELRAFF,TGTGCCAGCAGTCCCCGCGAGTTGCGAGCTTTCTTT
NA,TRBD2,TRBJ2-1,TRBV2,CASSKILGGRAYNEQFF,TGTGCCAGCAGCAAAATCCTGGGCGGGAGAGCCTACAATGAGCAGTTCTTC
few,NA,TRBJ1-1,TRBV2,CASRLGGGAFF,TGTGCCAGCAGGTTGGGGGGGGGAGCTTTCTTT
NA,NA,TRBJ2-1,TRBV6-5,CASSYGQGDEQFF,TGTGCCAGCAGTTACGGGCAGGGCGATGAGCAGTTCTTC
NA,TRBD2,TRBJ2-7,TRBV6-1,CASKILAGGTYEQYF,TGTGCCAGCAAGATCTTAGCGGGGGGAACCTACGAGCAGTACTTC
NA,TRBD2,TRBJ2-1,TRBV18,CASSPGGRGRNEQFF,TGTGCCAGCTCTCCGGGTGGCCGCGGGAGAAATGAGCAGTTCTTC
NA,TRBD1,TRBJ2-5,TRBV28,CASRSPTGAQETQYF,TGTGCCAGCAGAAGCCCGACAGGGGCGCAAGAGACCCAGTACTTC
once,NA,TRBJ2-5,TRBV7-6,CASSPGLETQYF,TGTGCCAGCAGCCCGGGTTTAGAGACCCAGTACTTC
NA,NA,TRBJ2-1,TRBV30,CAWSVSGEQFF,TGTGCCTGGAGTGTATCGGGTGAGCAGTTCTTC
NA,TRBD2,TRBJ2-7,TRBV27,CASSLGTSGYEQYF,TGTGCCAGCAGTTTGGGGACTAGCGGTTACGAGCAGTACTTC
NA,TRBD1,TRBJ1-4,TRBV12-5,CASGSPRTGGDEKLFF,TGTGCTAGTGGTTCCCCAAGGACAGGCGGGGATGAAAAACTGTTTTTT
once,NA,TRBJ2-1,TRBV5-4,CASSGEPGLLNNEQFF,TGTGCCAGCAGCGGGGAACCGGGACTTCTCAACAATGAGCAGTTCTTC
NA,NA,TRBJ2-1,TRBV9,CASSGIPERGEQFF,TGTGCCAGCAGCGGGATCCCCGAACGGGGTGAGCAGTTCTTC
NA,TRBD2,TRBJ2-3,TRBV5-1,CASSLAPGGDSDTQYF,TGCGCCAGCAGCTTGGCACCGGGAGGAGATTCAGATACGCAGTATTTT
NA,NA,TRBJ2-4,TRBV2,CASSDSAMGAKNSQYF,TGTGCCAGCAGTGACTCGGCCATGGGAGCCAAAAACAGTCAGTACTTC
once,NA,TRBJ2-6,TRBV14,CASNQVPGANGLTF,TGTGCCAGCAACCAGGTACCTGGGGCCAACGGCCTGACTTTC
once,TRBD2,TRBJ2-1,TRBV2,CASSELREGPRFF,TGTGCCAGCAGTGAACTGCGGGAGGGCCCTCGGTTCTTC
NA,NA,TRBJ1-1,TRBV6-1,CASSEMGLLTEAFF,TGTGCCAGCAGTGAGATGGGGCTGCTCACTGAAGCTTTCTTT
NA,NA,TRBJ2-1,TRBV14,CASSQDSRGRSYNEQFF,TGTGCCAGCAGCCAAGATAGTAGAGGGCGCTCCTACAATGAGCAGTTCTTC